These 19 T cell receptor beta chains originate from one sample sequenced in a study of T cells in women clearing cervical HPV infection. Generated by immunoSEQ multiplex PCR, the TCRdb table keeps only in-frame clones and is missing some. The sample features 25,000 to 35,000 clones, with roughly 4.2% in its top ten. The sample comprised blood buffy coat. The receptors shown here come from a woman aged 18 to 75 with a cervical HPV16 infection that either progressed to CIN3+ or cleared (not recorded which).

A remark on this clone: The CDR3 end falls 3 residues outside the read, so it is completed with the germline J gene. The chain is built from TRBV20-1 and TRBJ2-7, with a possible D match to TRBD1 (6 bases). The length of the CDR3 is 12 residues. Germline V gene sequence: CDR1 DFQATT, CDR2 SNEGSKA (reference sequence). Trimming stripped 7 bases from V and 2 bases from J, with 12 bases between. CDR3 amino acids: CSGKDSTYEQYF. The part of the CDR3 DNA that was read is TGCAGTGGGAAGGACAGTACCTACGAG.

About this clone itself: The CDR3 extends 3 residues past the end of the read, so its final part is completed from the germline J gene. J is TRBJ2-5 and V is TRBV30; TRBD2 is a possible D gene (5 bases). Germline CDR1 GTSNPN, CDR2 SVGIG (reference sequence). The CDR3 is made up of 12 amino acids. V shed 0 bases and J shed 6 bases, with 8 bases lying between them. The sequenced part of the CDR3 DNA is TGTGCCTGGAGTGTACAGCGGCAGACC. This encodes CAWSVQRQT. The full CDR3 reads CAWSVQRQTQYF. Complete variable domain (other parts from reference TRBV30 and TRBJ2-5): SQTIHQWPATLVQPVGSPLSLECTVEGTSNPNLYWYRQAAGRGLQLLFYSVGIGQISSEVPQNLSASRPQDRQFILSSKKLLLSDSGFYLCAWSVQRQTQYFGPGTRLLVL.

As to this clone: The read comes to an end 3 residues before the CDR3 does, leaving the germline J gene to fill in the end. This chain links TRBV6-1 with TRBJ2-3; D gene uncertain. Germline lookup yields CDR1 MNHNS and CDR2 SASEGT. Trimming removed 2 bases from V and 6 bases from J, with 9 bases in between. The CDR3 consists of 13 residues. The CDR3 spells CASSETGADTQYF. Incomplete CDR3 DNA: TGTGCCAGCAGTGAAACGGGTGCTGATACG.

Details on this clone: The read is 3 residues too short to cover the CDR3 end, so that end is filled in from the germline J gene. J is TRBJ2-3 and V is TRBV2; D unclear. The germline CDR1 and CDR2 sequences are SNHLY and FYNNEI. Trimming took off 6 bases at V and 1 base at J, with 5 bases between the two ends. CDR3 length equals 12 residues. The part of the CDR3 DNA that was read is TGTGCCAGCAGCACAGGCACAGATACG. Its translation: CASSTGTDT. The entire CDR3 sequence reads CASSTGTDTQYF.

In regard to this clone: With the read ending 3 residues before the CDR3 end, the germline J gene is used to fill in that end. This sequence joins TRBV2 and TRBJ2-7, with D possibly matching TRBD2 (5 bases). The length of the CDR3 is 13 residues. The ends were cut back, 8 bases at V and 6 bases at J, with 17 bases in the middle. Germline CDR1 is SNHLY and CDR2 is FYNNEI. CDR3 region: CASARSHRGEQYF. The CDR3 DNA, read in part, is TGTGCCAGCGCCCGGTCACATCGGGGCGAG. Full variable domain (missing parts from reference TRBV2 and TRBJ2-7): EPEVTQTPSHQVTQMGQEVILRCVPISNHLYFYWYRQILGQKVEFLVSFYNNEISEKSEIFDDQFSVERPDGSNFTLKIRSTKLEDSAMYFCASARSHRGEQYFGPGTRLTVT.

Regarding this clone: The sequenced fragment ends 3 residues before the CDR3 boundary, so the rest is inferred from the germline J gene. The chain is built from TRBV20-1 and TRBJ2-1; 14 bases match TRBD2. V was clipped by 7 bases and J by 8 bases; unmatched bases: 1. CDR3 size: 12 residues. Germline V CDR1 and CDR2: DFQATT, SNEGSKA (reference sequence). CDR3 sequence: CSGGLAGDEQFF. CDR3 bases read: TGCAGTGGGGGACTAGCGGGAGATGAG.

Concerning this clone itself: The read is 3 residues too short to cover the CDR3 end, so that end is filled in from the germline J gene. The J gene is TRBJ2-3, the V gene TRBV11-2, with D unclear. Trimming cost V 5 bases and J 2 bases, with 8 bases left between them. CDR1 SGHAT and CDR2 FQNNGV come from the germline V gene. The CDR3 totals 13 residues. The sequenced part of the CDR3 DNA is TGTGCCAGCAGCCTATCGTACACAGATACG. It translates to CASSLSYTDT. The CDR3 in full is CASSLSYTDTQYF.

Concerning this clone: Sequencing ends 3 residues short of the CDR3 end; the germline J gene provides the rest. J is TRBJ2-7 and V is TRBV5-1; TRBD1 matches at 8 bases. J gave up 3 bases and V 2 bases, and 4 bases lay outside the gene matches. Per the germline V gene, CDR1 is SGHRS and CDR2 is YFSETQ. The CDR3 covers 14 residues. CDR3 DNA, as far as it was read: TGCGCCAGCAGCTTATCGGACAGGGTCTACGAG. It is translated as CASSLSDRVYE. The full-length CDR3 reads as CASSLSDRVYEQYF.

On this clone itself: The junction shows a germline mismatch at one end, possibly a read error. The CDR3 region is CASSPRDRSREKLFF. CDR3 DNA (partial): TGCGCCAGCAGCCCGAGAGACAGGAGTCGAGAAAAA. The chain joins TRBV4-2 to TRBJ1-4; perhaps TRBD1 as D (6 bases). The read finishes 3 residues shy of the CDR3 end, and the germline J gene is used to complete it. CDR3 length: 15 residues. Per the germline V gene, CDR1 is LGHNA and CDR2 is YNFKEQ.

With regard to this clone: The CDR3 end lies 3 residues beyond the end of the read and is filled in from the germline J gene. V is TRBV5-1 and J is TRBJ2-1; 9 bases align to TRBD1. V lost 0 bases and J lost 4; bases outside the gene matches: 5. Germline V CDR1 and CDR2: SGHRS, YFSETQ. The CDR3 spans 16 residues. The sequenced part of the CDR3 DNA is TGCGCCAGCAGCTTGGGAAACAGGGGGCAATACAATGAG. It specifies CASSLGNRGQYNE. The CDR3 in full is CASSLGNRGQYNEQFF.

Points on this clone: From the germline J gene comes the end of the CDR3, since the read stops 3 residues before it. The chain uses TRBV7-2 and TRBJ2-3; D unresolved. The CDR3 runs to 15 residues. Trimming took off 3 bases at V and 1 base at J, with 11 bases between the two ends. Germline values: CDR1 SGHTA, CDR2 FQGNSA. CDR3 DNA, as far as it was read: TGTGCCAGCAGCTTCCATACCCCGGGCACAGATACG. It codes for CASSFHTPGTDT. From start to end, the CDR3 is CASSFHTPGTDTQYF.

Points on this clone: The DNA ends 3 residues before the CDR3 does, and the rest of the CDR3 is filled in from the germline J gene. The chain recombines TRBV7-8 with TRBJ2-1; 7 positions match TRBD2. Germline CDR1 is SGHVS and CDR2 is FQNEAQ. V lost 0 bases, J lost 3 bases, and 5 bases stayed unmatched. There are 16 residues in the CDR3. CDR3 protein: CASSLASASGYNEQFF. Partial CDR3 DNA: TGTGCCAGCAGCTTAGCCTCGGCTAGCGGCTACAATGAG. Complete variable domain (other parts from reference TRBV7-8 and TRBJ2-1): GAGVSQSPRYKVAKRGQDVALRCDPISGHVSLFWYQQALGQGPEFLTYFQNEAQLDKSGLPSDRFFAERPEGSVSTLKIQRTQQEDSAVYLCASSLASASGYNEQFFGPGTRLTVL.

The CDR3 loop is CSARIPGRGQDAFF. Partial CDR3 DNA: TGCAGTGCTAGAATCCCGGGCAGGGGGCAGGAC. This rearrangement joins TRBV20-1 to TRBJ1-1; 8 bases align to TRBD1. From the germline J gene comes the end of the CDR3, since the read stops 3 residues before it. Germline V CDR1 and CDR2: DFQATT, SNEGSKA (reference sequence). The CDR3 has 14 residues.

In regard to this clone: The sequence runs out 3 residues before the end of the CDR3; the remainder is reconstructed from the germline J gene. The gene calls are TRBV5-6 and TRBJ2-1; perhaps TRBD2 as D (5 bases). V lost 4 bases and J 8 bases, leaving 10 bases between the germline ends. In germline, CDR1 is SGHDT, CDR2 YYEEEE. CDR3 length: 12 amino acids. CDR3 sequence reads: CASSRGIHEQFF. The sequenced part of the CDR3 DNA is TGTGCCAGCAGCCGGGGAATCCATGAG.

Turning to this clone: The CDR3 end falls 3 residues outside the read, so it is completed with the germline J gene. This chain connects TRBV6-4 to TRBJ2-3; D possibly corresponds to TRBD2 (6 bases). CDR1 MRHNA and CDR2 SNTAGT come from the germline V gene. This CDR3 region has 15 residues. V was clipped by 3 bases and J by 4 bases, with 14 bases between them. The DNA read from the CDR3 is TGTGCCAGCAGTGAAATAGCAGGGAGGTCAGATACG. Translating gives CASSEIAGRSDT. The whole CDR3 sequence is CASSEIAGRSDTQYF.

In regard to this clone: The read ends 3 residues early relative to the CDR3; the germline J gene fills the gap. The rearrangement links TRBV29-1 to TRBJ1-1; TRBD1 is a possible D gene (6 bases). V lost 7 bases, J lost 0 bases, and 12 bases lay in between. Per germline, CDR1 SQVTM and CDR2 ANQGSEA. The CDR3 sequence is 13 residues long. CDR3 DNA (partial): TGCAGCGGGTGGAGGGGGTTGAACACTGAA. This encodes CSGWRGLNTE. The entire CDR3 reads CSGWRGLNTEAFF.

About this clone itself: The CDR3 end lies 3 residues beyond the end of the read and is filled in from the germline J gene. The chain combines TRBV7-9 with TRBJ1-4; 7 bases match TRBD1. CDR1 SEHNR and CDR2 FQNEAQ come from the germline V gene (reference sequence). V lost 5 bases and J lost 3; bases outside the gene matches: 6. The CDR3 has 15 residues. The CDR3 loop is CASSLSQGSNEKLFF. The sequenced CDR3 bases are TGTGCCAGCAGCCTATCACAGGGGTCTAATGAAAAA.

Remarks on this clone: The CDR3 end falls 3 residues outside the read, so it is completed with the germline J gene. The chain has TRBV5-1 and TRBJ1-4, with 7 bases that match TRBD1. Per germline, CDR1 SGHRS and CDR2 YFSETQ. V gave up 3 bases and J gave up 4 bases; unmatched junction bases: 6. CDR3 size: 15 residues. This chain's CDR3 is CASSSTGMDNEKLFF. The CDR3 DNA, read in part, is TGCGCCAGCAGCTCGACAGGGATGGATAATGAAAAA.

To note about this clone: The read finishes 3 residues shy of the CDR3 end, and the germline J gene is used to complete it. The V gene is TRBV14, the J gene TRBJ2-5; the D is unclear. CDR1 SGHDN and CDR2 FVKESK come from the germline V gene. V was shortened by 0 bases and J by 6 bases, with 11 bases between the two germline ends. CDR3 length equals 14 residues. The sequenced CDR3 bases are TGTGCCAGCAGCCAAGATTTGAACAGAAAGACC. This encodes CASSQDLNRKT. The entire CDR3 reads CASSQDLNRKTQYF. The complete variable domain, with remaining parts taken from reference TRBV14 and TRBJ2-5, reads EAGVTQFPSHSVIEKGQTVTLRCDPISGHDNLYWYRRVMGKEIKFLLHFVKESKQDESGMPNNRFLAERTGGTYSTLKVQPAELEDSGVYFCASSQDLNRKTQYFGPGTRLLVL.